The 29 T cell receptor beta chains below come from one sample, sequenced in a study of T cells in Graves' hyperthyroidism and ophthalmopathy. What was amplified from RNA transcripts were TCR beta CDR3 regions. Primed by the HTBI set, a first-round RT-PCR was run on the TCR CDR3. Using its own MiXCR run on the multiplex PCR reads, TCRdb lists one record per CDR3 protein. This sample has roughly 560,000 distinct CDR3 sequences, with about 14% found just once. The sequencing input was blood. These TCRs come from a woman in her 40s with Graves' ophthalmopathy.

This clonotype has just a few counts. Written as DNA, the CDR3 is TGTGCCAGTAGTCCCCCGGAGGGACAAACCCACCCAGATACGCAGTATTTT. It is translated as CASSPPEGQTHPDTQYF. The chain uses TRBV19 and TRBJ2-3; D may be TRBD1 or TRBD2 (6 bases each). Germline V gene data show CDR1 as LNHDA and CDR2 as SQIVND (reference sequence). The CDR3 length is 17 residues. V was trimmed by 5 bases and J by 4 bases, leaving 22 bases between them.

This clonotype occurred many times. This sequence joins TRBV19 and TRBJ1-1; D perhaps matches TRBD1 (5 bases). The CDR3 has 12 amino acids. The germline CDR1 and CDR2 sequences are LNHDA and SQIVND (reference sequence). V dropped 10 bases and J dropped 1 base, with 10 bases sitting between them. The CDR3 bases are TGTGCCACCAGGGTTGGGAACACTGAAGCTTTCTTT. It codes for CATRVGNTEAFF.

This clonotype has at least ten counts. The chain joins TRBV7-8 to TRBJ1-5; tentative D call: TRBD1 (5 bases). V lost 1 base to trimming and J lost 4 bases, with 11 bases between them. CDR1 is SGHVS and CDR2 is FQNEAQ in the germline V gene. The CDR3 spans 15 residues. This chain's CDR3 is CASSLGREGNQPQHF. CDR3 coding DNA: TGTGCCAGCAGCTTAGGCAGGGAAGGAAATCAGCCCCAGCATTTT.

This clonotype appeared many times. The chain recombines TRBV7-6 with TRBJ2-7, with TRBD1 identical over 10 bases. V was pared by 3 bases and J by 5 bases, with 10 bases of the junction left unmatched. Germline lookup yields CDR1 SGHVS and CDR2 FNYEAQ. The CDR3 is made up of 16 amino acids. CDR3 nucleotide sequence: TGTGCCAGCAGCTTGACAGGGGGCGGGTTGGGTGACGAGCAGTACTTC. It is translated as CASSLTGGGLGDEQYF.

This sequence joins TRBV2 and TRBJ1-2; no reliable D call. With 3 bases removed from V and 7 bases from J, the gap between germline ends came to 15 bases. The germline V gene has CDR1 SNHLY and CDR2 FYNNEI. The CDR3 runs 14 residues. CDR3 protein: CASSDGSLIGGYTF. The DNA of the CDR3 is TGTGCCAGCAGTGACGGCAGCCTGATAGGTGGCTACACCTTC. Together with reference TRBV2 and TRBJ1-2, the CDR3 gives the full variable domain: EPEVTQTPSHQVTQMGQEVILRCVPISNHLYFYWYRQILGQKVEFLVSFYNNEISEKSEIFDDQFSVERPDGSNFTLKIRSTKLEDSAMYFCASSDGSLIGGYTFGSGTRLTVV.

This clonotype was detected many times. This chain joins TRBV2 and TRBJ1-2; TRBD1 is a possible D gene (6 bases). Germline V gene data show CDR1 as SNHLY and CDR2 as FYNNEI. Trimming cost V 4 bases and J 8 bases, with 20 bases left between them. The CDR3 extends over 15 amino acids. The CDR3 sequence is CASSGRDTVYGGYTF. DNA of the CDR3: TGTGCCAGCAGTGGCCGGGACACGGTCTATGGGGGCTACACCTTC.

This clonotype has at least ten counts. The genes are TRBV12-3 or TRBV12-4 and TRBJ2-2, with a weak D call TRBD2 (5 bases). CDR3 size: 14 residues. Between the trimmed V and J ends, which lost 2 bases and 1 base, there was a span of 5 bases. The chain's CDR3 is CASSLRENTGELFF. The DNA of the CDR3 is TGTGCCAGCAGTTTACGGGAGAACACCGGGGAGCTGTTTTTT.

The rearrangement links TRBV4-1 to TRBJ2-2; no firm D call. The CDR3 is made up of 16 amino acids. CDR1 MGHRA and CDR2 YSYEKL come from the germline V gene. Trimming removed 0 bases at V and 4 bases at J, with 12 bases between. CDR3 sequence: CASSQEERQLTGELFF. In DNA form, the CDR3 reads TGCGCCAGCAGCCAAGAAGAAAGGCAACTCACCGGGGAGCTGTTTTTT.

CDR3 residues: CASWGTGVIQPQHF. Here the CDR3 DNA reads TGTGCCAGCTGGGGGACAGGGGTTATTCAGCCCCAGCATTTT. The chain uses TRBV27 and TRBJ1-5; 10 nucleotides align to TRBD1. V gave up 8 bases and J gave up 6 bases; unmatched junction bases: 7. This CDR3 region has 14 residues. Germline V gene data show CDR1 as MNHEY and CDR2 as SMNVEV (reference sequence).

In its sample, this clonotype was seen many times. The chain uses TRBV2 and TRBJ2-7; D call uncertain. The CDR3 length is 12 residues. Germline V gives CDR1 SNHLY, CDR2 FYNNEI. Deletions cut 7 bases from V and 4 bases from J, with 11 bases between. CDR3 coding DNA: TGTGCCAGCATGAGGAAGGATTACGAGCAGTACTTC. Protein sequence: CASMRKDYEQYF.

This clonotype was found many times. The chain recombines TRBV19 with TRBJ1-1; no clear D gene. CDR1 is LNHDA and CDR2 is SQIVND in the germline V gene (reference sequence). The ends were cut back, 9 bases at V and 1 base at J, with 12 bases in the middle. This CDR3 has 13 residues. The CDR3, as DNA: TGTGCCAGCGGTTCCCGTACGAACACTGAAGCTTTCTTT. This sequence encodes CASGSRTNTEAFF.

This clonotype was detected ten times or more. The V and J genes are TRBV9 and TRBJ1-6; D gene unclear. CDR3 length: 13 residues. Germline V gene data show CDR1 as SGDLS and CDR2 as YYNGEE. Trimming left V 0 bases short and J 8 bases short, with 6 bases between. This CDR3 reads CASSVAGDSPLHF. CDR3 nucleotides: TGTGCCAGCAGCGTAGCAGGCGATTCACCCCTCCACTTT.

In this sample, this clonotype turned up many times. The chain is built from TRBV6-5 and TRBJ1-1; D gene unclear. There are 15 residues in the CDR3. Trimming stripped 8 bases from V and 0 bases from J, with 16 bases between. Per the germline V gene, CDR1 is MNHEY and CDR2 is SVGAGI. CDR3 nucleotide sequence: TGTGCCAGCGCTACTAAGGTCGTCTTGAACACTGAAGCTTTCTTT. Residues: CASATKVVLNTEAFF.

In this sample, this clonotype turned up many times. This chain links TRBV28 with TRBJ2-7, with TRBD2 matching over 7 bases. The CDR3 totals 13 residues. Germline values: CDR1 MDHEN, CDR2 SYDVKM. After removal of 8 bases from V and 3 bases from J, the junction contained 7 bases not matched to a gene. The CDR3 sequence: CASGGGLVYEQYF. In DNA form, the CDR3 reads TGTGCCAGCGGGGGGGGTCTCGTCTACGAGCAGTACTTC. Using reference TRBV28 and TRBJ2-7 for the parts outside the CDR3, the full variable domain is DVKVTQSSRYLVKRTGEKVFLECVQDMDHENMFWYRQDPGLGLRLIYFSYDVKMKEKGDIPEGYSVSREKKERFSLILESASTNQTSMYLCASGGGLVYEQYFGPGTRLTVT.

This clonotype came up many times. The chain uses TRBV28 and TRBJ1-1; TRBD1 aligns across 9 bases. Germline V gene lookup returns CDR1 MDHEN and CDR2 SYDVKM. J gave up 0 bases and V 2 bases, and 16 bases lay outside the gene matches. The CDR3 covers 20 residues. The CDR3 loop reads CASSLGLIRDRVIMNTEAFF. The CDR3 region has the DNA TGTGCCAGCAGTTTAGGGTTGATTAGGGACAGGGTCATCATGAACACTGAAGCTTTCTTT.

This clonotype has ten or more counts. The chain links TRBV28 to TRBJ2-6, with 7 bases fitting TRBD1. The CDR3 is 16 amino acids. Germline V gene sequence: CDR1 MDHEN, CDR2 SYDVKM. The V and J ends lost 6 bases and 3 bases, in that order; junction bases with no gene match: 8. CDR3 coding DNA: TGTGCCAGCAGCACACAGGGGTATAGTGGGGCCAACGTCCTGACTTTC. This encodes CASSTQGYSGANVLTF.

This clonotype turned up a few times. The chain carries TRBV5-4 and TRBJ2-2, with 9 bases lining up with TRBD1. V lost 4 bases and J lost 3; bases outside the gene matches: 7. Germline-derived CDR1 and CDR2 are SGHNT and YYREEE (reference sequence). CDR3 length: 16 residues. The CDR3: CASSGNRGQDTGELFF. The CDR3 DNA follows: TGTGCCAGCAGCGGCAACAGGGGGCAGGACACCGGGGAGCTGTTTTTT.

This clonotype was counted a few times. The gene calls are TRBV5-4 and TRBJ2-5, with 7 bases that match TRBD2. This CDR3 spans 16 amino acids. J was trimmed by 9 bases and V by 0 bases; bases with no gene match: 14. From germline, CDR1 is SGHNT and CDR2 YYREEE (reference sequence). In DNA form, the CDR3 reads TGTGCCAGCAGCTTGGATCTGACTAGCCGGGGCGAGGCCCAGTACTTC. This translates into CASSLDLTSRGEAQYF.

This clonotype was counted ten times or more. The chain links TRBV2 to TRBJ2-5; 7 bases line up with TRBD1. Germline CDR1 and CDR2: SNHLY and FYNNEI. The CDR3 is 14 residues long. The junction had 9 bases not matched to a gene; V was cut back by 10 bases and J by 1 base. For the CDR3, the DNA is TGTGCCACTACACCGACAGGGACCCAAGAGACCCAGTACTTC. Its protein product is CATTPTGTQETQYF.

The chain joins TRBV28 to TRBJ2-7; a possible D gene is TRBD2 (6 bases). This CDR3 comprises 14 residues. Trimming cost V 8 bases and J 6 bases, with 20 bases left between them. The germline CDR1 and CDR2 sequences are MDHEN and SYDVKM. Here the CDR3 DNA reads TGTGCCAGCGGTGGGACTTCGGGCTACCGCGAGCAGTACTTC. Translating it yields CASGGTSGYREQYF.

This clonotype was seen ten or more times. The genes are TRBV27 and TRBJ2-2; 8 bases are a match to TRBD2. The junction had 4 bases not matched to a gene; V was cut back by 3 bases and J by 7 bases. Germline CDR1 is MNHEY and CDR2 is SMNVEV (reference sequence). This CDR3 has 14 amino acids. In DNA, the CDR3 is TGTGCCAGCAGTTTCGGGGGGGGTCACGGGGAGCTGTTTTTT. Encoded protein: CASSFGGGHGELFF.

This clonotype showed up many times. The chain joins TRBV7-2 to TRBJ2-4; TRBD2 is a possible D gene (7 bases). Between the trimmed V and J ends, which lost 5 bases and 2 bases, there was a span of 13 bases. The CDR3 has 15 amino acids. CDR1 and CDR2 from the germline V gene are SGHTA and FQGNSA. CDR3: CASSPRGGTKNIQYF. CDR3 coding DNA: TGTGCCAGCAGCCCAAGGGGGGGAACCAAAAACATTCAGTACTTC. Drawing the rest from reference TRBV7-2 and TRBJ2-4, the complete variable domain is GAGVSQSPSNKVTEKGKDVELRCDPISGHTALYWYRQSLGQGLEFLIYFQGNSAPDKSGLPSDRFSAERTGGSVSTLTIQRTQQEDSAVYLCASSPRGGTKNIQYFGAGTRLSVL.

The CDR3 region has the DNA TGCAGCGTTCAGATTACTAGCGGCACCGGGGAGCTGTTTTTT. It translates to CSVQITSGTGELFF. The J gene is TRBJ2-2, the V gene TRBV29-1; 8 nucleotides agree with TRBD2. The CDR3 loop spans 14 amino acids. Germline CDR1 SQVTM, CDR2 ANQGSEA. Trimming removed 5 bases from V and 4 bases from J; junction bases left unmatched: 6.

This clonotype was detected many times. This chain's CDR3 is CASSLREIPFPYEQYF. The CDR3 coding sequence is TGTGCCAGCAGTCTCCGGGAGATCCCCTTTCCCTACGAGCAGTACTTC. V gene TRBV6-1 combines with J gene TRBJ2-7, with a tentative D call TRBD2 (6 bases). Germline CDR1 reads MNHNS; CDR2 reads SASEGT. Trimming removed 5 bases from V and 2 bases from J, with 19 bases in between. This CDR3 has 16 residues.

At least ten counts were recorded for this clonotype. This may be a read error, as it is one base from a much larger clone. The CDR3 spells CASAVGSEEWYEQYF. CDR3 bases: TGTGCCAGTGCCGTTGGTAGCGAGGAGTGGTACGAGCAGTACTTC. This chain links TRBV7-9 with TRBJ2-7, with D tentatively TRBD2 (5 bases). V was shortened by 9 bases and J by 4 bases, with 22 bases between the two germline ends. The CDR3 sequence is 15 residues long. Looked up from germline, CDR1 is SEHNR and CDR2 is FQNEAQ (reference sequence).

This clonotype was seen a few times. The genes are TRBV6-5 and TRBJ2-7, with D maybe TRBD2 (5 bases). Germline V lookup: CDR1 MNHEY, CDR2 SVGAGI. The CDR3 is made up of 14 amino acids. Trimming removed 4 bases from V and 1 base from J, with 11 bases in between. The CDR3 here is CASSFEGFSYEQYF. The CDR3 DNA is TGTGCCAGCAGTTTCGAGGGTTTTTCCTACGAGCAGTACTTC.

This clonotype appeared many times. J is TRBJ2-7 and V is TRBV12-3 or TRBV12-4; D unclear. The CDR3 totals 12 residues. With 5 bases removed from V and 3 bases from J, the gap between germline ends came to 8 bases. The chain's CDR3 is CASSPIGYEQYF. For the CDR3, the DNA is TGTGCCAGCAGTCCTATCGGCTACGAGCAGTACTTC.

In this sample, this clonotype turned up many times. The rearrangement links TRBV28 to TRBJ1-1; D gene unclear. Germline CDR1 reads MDHEN; CDR2 reads SYDVKM. Trimming took 2 bases from V and 0 from J, leaving 7 bases between them. This CDR3 spans 14 amino acids. The DNA for the CDR3 is TGTGCCAGCAGTTTAAATTTCATGAACACTGAAGCTTTCTTT. Translation gives CASSLNFMNTEAFF. Using reference TRBV28 and TRBJ1-1 for the parts outside the CDR3, the full variable domain is DVKVTQSSRYLVKRTGEKVFLECVQDMDHENMFWYRQDPGLGLRLIYFSYDVKMKEKGDIPEGYSVSREKKERFSLILESASTNQTSMYLCASSLNFMNTEAFFGQGTRLTVV.

The chain joins TRBV7-9 to TRBJ2-7; 8 positions match TRBD1. The ends lost 2 bases at V and 6 bases at J; junction bases unmatched: 9. This CDR3 is built from 15 residues. Germline V CDR1 and CDR2: SEHNR, FQNEAQ (reference sequence). The CDR3: CASSLWWDRRGEQYF. CDR3 DNA: TGTGCCAGCAGCTTATGGTGGGACAGGAGGGGCGAGCAGTACTTC.